One and the same sample provided the 20 T cell receptor beta chains below, sequenced in a study of response to subunit inactivated influenza vaccine. MiXCR, run by TCRdb on the RT-PCR reads, gives a single entry per CDR3 protein. The sample yields just under 550,000 distinct CDR3 sequences, approximately 20% seen once. The same data also went into a second study, on T cells expressing NK-cell markers. That source adds: What made the TCR beta cDNA was 5'RACE template switching with UMIs.

Source: CD4+ T cells sorted from PBMCs, taken 12 days after vaccination. The receptors derive from a man aged 45 to 65 who received an inactivated influenza vaccine.

This chain uses TRBV6-5 with TRBJ2-5; the D is unclear. Trimming left V 0 bases short and J 5 bases short, with 10 bases between. Germline V gene lookup returns CDR1 MNHEY and CDR2 SVGAGI. The CDR3 spans 14 residues. The CDR3 sequence is CASSYSGILETQYF. CDR3 bases: TGTGCCAGCAGTTACTCGGGGATTTTGGAGACCCAGTACTTC.

This clonotype was seen more than once but under ten times. V gene TRBV5-1 combines with J gene TRBJ2-1; 11 bases line up with TRBD1. The CDR3 extends over 14 amino acids. Germline lookup yields CDR1 SGHRS and CDR2 YFSETQ. With 4 bases clipped from V and 9 bases from J, the junction kept 6 bases outside the gene matches. This chain's CDR3 is CASSLGQGASEQFF. DNA of the CDR3: TGCGCCAGCAGCCTAGGACAGGGGGCCTCTGAGCAGTTCTTC.

This sequence joins TRBV5-1 and TRBJ2-7; 10 nucleotides agree with TRBD1. This CDR3 has 15 residues. Germline trimming cut 4 bases from V and 4 bases from J; bases unmatched to any gene: 8. Germline values: CDR1 SGHRS, CDR2 YFSETQ. The CDR3 spells CASSVDRGRLYEQYF. The CDR3 DNA follows: TGCGCCAGCAGCGTCGACAGGGGGCGCCTTTACGAGCAGTACTTC. The full variable domain, rest sourced from reference TRBV5-1 and TRBJ2-7, is KAGVTQTPRYLIKTRGQQVTLSCSPISGHRSVSWYQQTPGQGLQFLFEYFSETQRNKGNFPGRFSGRQFSNSRSEMNVSTLELGDSALYLCASSVDRGRLYEQYFGPGTRLTVT.

This chain joins TRBV7-9 and TRBJ1-3, with TRBD1 identical over 7 bases. CDR3 length equals 13 residues. Trimming cost V 5 bases and J 10 bases; bases outside gene matches: 8. Germline lookup yields CDR1 SEHNR and CDR2 FQNEAQ (reference sequence). CDR3 sequence (DNA): TGTGCCAGCAGCCGGAAGCAGGGGGAAACCATATATTTT. Translating it yields CASSRKQGETIYF.

This clonotype was observed a few times. The CDR3 nucleotides read TGCGCCAGCAGCTTTTACGGGGCAACCTACGAGCAGTACTTC. Its translation is CASSFYGATYEQYF. V is TRBV5-1 and J is TRBJ2-7; D possibly matches TRBD1 or TRBD2 (5 bases each). The germline V gene has CDR1 SGHRS and CDR2 YFSETQ. The V gene lost 2 bases and the J gene lost 2 bases, with 11 bases spanning the gap. The CDR3 totals 14 residues.

The chain carries TRBV28 and TRBJ2-7; 10 nucleotides align to TRBD1. The CDR3 is 13 residues long. The junction had 3 bases not matched to a gene; V was cut back by 6 bases and J by 4 bases. Germline-derived CDR1 and CDR2 are MDHEN and SYDVKM. CDR3 protein: CASRDRGLYEQYF. The CDR3 region has the DNA TGTGCCAGCAGAGACAGGGGGCTTTACGAGCAGTACTTC.

This chain links TRBV10-3 with TRBJ2-7; the D is unclear. The V and J ends lost 7 bases and 3 bases respectively, with 13 bases between them. Per germline, CDR1 ENHRY and CDR2 SYGVKD. The CDR3 length is 13 residues. DNA for the CDR3: TGTGCCATCAAAGGCCAGGCGAACTACGAGCAGTACTTC. Residues: CAIKGQANYEQYF.

The chain is built from TRBV6-4 and TRBJ2-2; TRBD2 is a possible D gene (5 bases). Germline CDR1 and CDR2: MRHNA and SNTAGT. This CDR3 contains 13 residues. Trimming pared 4 bases from V and 7 bases from J, leaving 10 bases between. CDR3 in DNA: TGTGCCAGCAGTGTACTGGCGGGCGGGGAGCTGTTTTTT. This sequence encodes CASSVLAGGELFF.

In its sample, this clonotype was seen a few times. V gene TRBV6-5 combines with J gene TRBJ2-5, with D unclear. The V and J ends lost 5 bases and 5 bases respectively, with 9 bases between them. This CDR3 is 12 amino acids long. Germline CDR1 reads MNHEY; CDR2 reads SVGAGI. The CDR3 loop reads CASSKTRETQYF. For the CDR3, the DNA is TGTGCCAGCAGTAAAACCAGGGAGACCCAGTACTTC.

This clonotype was counted between two and nine times. The chain is built from TRBV5-6 and TRBJ2-2; 8 positions match TRBD1. The CDR3 spans 16 residues. The V gene's germline CDR1 is SGHDT and CDR2 YYEEEE. V gave up 5 bases and J gave up 1 base; unmatched junction bases: 7. This CDR3 is CASRNIQGGNTGELFF. Here the CDR3 DNA reads TGTGCCAGCAGGAACATACAGGGGGGGAACACCGGGGAGCTGTTTTTT. Together with reference TRBV5-6 and TRBJ2-2, the CDR3 gives the full variable domain: DAGVTQSPTHLIKTRGQQVTLRCSPKSGHDTVSWYQQALGQGPQFIFQYYEEEERQRGNFPDRFSGHQFPNYSSELNVNALLLGDSALYLCASRNIQGGNTGELFFGEGSRLTVL.

V and J are TRBV4-3 and TRBJ2-5, with 8 nucleotides matching TRBD1. The length of the CDR3 is 15 residues. The ends lost 0 bases at V and 5 bases at J; junction bases unmatched: 5. CDR1 and CDR2 from the germline V gene are LGHNA and YSLEER. CDR3 loop: CASSQDPDRVETQYF. The CDR3 nucleotides are TGCGCCAGCAGCCAAGACCCGGACAGGGTTGAGACCCAGTACTTC.

CDR3 in DNA: TGTGCCAGCACCCCTGGCCTTGGCCCCTACAATGAGCAGTTCTTC. Amino acid sequence: CASTPGLGPYNEQFF. The chain links TRBV28 to TRBJ2-1; no definite D call. Trimming pared 7 bases from V and 2 bases from J, leaving 15 bases between. The length of the CDR3 is 15 residues. Germline-derived CDR1 and CDR2 are MDHEN and SYDVKM.

The gene calls are TRBV4-1 and TRBJ2-6, with D hard to call. The CDR3 is made up of 16 amino acids. Germline V CDR1 and CDR2: MGHRA, YSYEKL. The V and J ends lost 0 bases and 2 bases respectively, with 8 bases between them. The CDR3 loop is CASSQDSSAGANVLTF. The CDR3 DNA reads TGCGCCAGCAGCCAAGATTCTAGTGCTGGGGCCAACGTCCTGACTTTC.

This clonotype was recorded a few times. The chain couples TRBV19 to TRBJ1-2; possible D gene TRBD1, 5 bases. The CDR3 loop spans 11 amino acids. The germline V and J ends were trimmed by 10 bases and 6 bases, with 12 bases remaining between them. CDR1 is LNHDA, CDR2 SQIVND, per germline (reference sequence). CDR3 in amino acids: CATPTRDGYTF. The CDR3 nucleotides read TGTGCCACCCCAACCAGGGATGGCTACACCTTC.

The chain links TRBV19 to TRBJ1-2; no clear D. Trimming left V 8 bases short and J 0 bases short, with 10 bases between. The CDR3 contains 13 residues. Germline assignment: CDR1 LNHDA and CDR2 SQIVND (reference sequence). DNA of the CDR3: TGTGCCAGTTCAGTCGGGGCTAACTATGGCTACACCTTC. This sequence encodes CASSVGANYGYTF.

This sequence joins TRBV20-1 and TRBJ2-5; maybe TRBD1 (6 bases). The V end was cut by 3 bases, the J end by 5 bases, with 16 bases between. The CDR3 runs 14 residues. Germline V CDR1 and CDR2: DFQATT, SNEGSKA (reference sequence). CDR3 coding DNA: TGCAGTGCTAGCGGTATCAGGGGTGGGGAGACCCAGTACTTC. Its protein product is CSASGIRGGETQYF.

The sample holds a few counts of this clonotype. This chain joins TRBV27 and TRBJ2-7; D possibly corresponds to TRBD1 (5 bases). Germline CDR1 reads MNHEY; CDR2 reads SMNVEV (reference sequence). Between the trimmed V and J ends, which lost 6 bases and 0 bases, there was a span of 12 bases. The CDR3 has 14 amino acids. The CDR3 region has the DNA TGTGCCAGCAGCCTCCAAGACAGCTCCTACGAGCAGTACTTC. Its protein is CASSLQDSSYEQYF.

This clonotype turned up a few times. This chain joins TRBV7-2 and TRBJ2-7, with D unresolved. The CDR3 has 11 residues. V was trimmed by 8 bases and J by 0 bases, leaving 5 bases between them. Germline assignment: CDR1 SGHTA and CDR2 FQGNSA. CDR3 coding DNA: TGTGCCAGCCCGACCTCCTACGAGCAGTACTTC. Translating gives CASPTSYEQYF. Filled out from reference TRBV7-2 and TRBJ2-7, the complete variable domain reads GAGVSQSPSNKVTEKGKDVELRCDPISGHTALYWYRQSLGQGLEFLIYFQGNSAPDKSGLPSDRFSAERTGGSVSTLTIQRTQQEDSAVYLCASPTSYEQYFGPGTRLTVT.

This clonotype was detected a few times. The chain recombines TRBV29-1 with TRBJ1-1; the match to TRBD1 covers 11 bases. CDR3 size: 14 residues. V was clipped by 7 bases and J by 4 bases; unmatched bases: 8. Germline V gene lookup returns CDR1 SQVTM and CDR2 ANQGSEA. The CDR3 coding sequence is TGCAGCGCGCGAACCGGGACAGGGGGCACTGAAGCTTTCTTT. Translated: CSARTGTGGTEAFF.

CDR3 coding DNA: TGTGCCAGCAGCTCTGGACTAGTCTCAGAGACCCAGTACTTC. This gives the protein CASSSGLVSETQYF. The rearrangement joins TRBV7-2 to TRBJ2-5, with 7 bases lining up with TRBD2. The CDR3 runs to 14 residues. The trim removed 4 bases at V and 4 bases at J, leaving 6 bases unmatched. Per germline, CDR1 SGHTA and CDR2 FQGNSA.